This record covers a single T cell receptor beta chain. Its antigen is unidentified. The authors ran a second PCR of about 6 to 11 cycles using a sample-barcoded 5' primer and a J-beta primer mix. TCRdb analysed the 5' RACE reads with MiXCR anew, one entry per CDR3 protein. Found here are about 1.6 million distinct CDR3 sequences, approximately 32% of them singletons; the top ten hold about 10%. CDR1 and CDR2 from the germline V gene are MDHEN and SYDVKM. Trimming shortened V by 5 bases and J by 11 bases, and 15 bases separated the two germline ends. CDR3 length equals 12 residues. This entry is derived from a study of blood T cells in healthy people across ages. Study observations and caveats: Unsorted PBMCs prevented conclusive naive versus antigen-experienced comparison.

They isolated at least 7 million PBMCs from each sample. The sequenced material came from blood. The V and J genes are TRBV28 and TRBJ1-1; weak D call: TRBD1 (5 bases). The receptor was isolated from a woman aged 25 to 39 in good health. The CDR3 here is CASSPPWGEAFF. CDR3 nucleotide sequence: TGTGCCAGCAGTCCCCCTTGGGGGGAGGCTTTCTTT.